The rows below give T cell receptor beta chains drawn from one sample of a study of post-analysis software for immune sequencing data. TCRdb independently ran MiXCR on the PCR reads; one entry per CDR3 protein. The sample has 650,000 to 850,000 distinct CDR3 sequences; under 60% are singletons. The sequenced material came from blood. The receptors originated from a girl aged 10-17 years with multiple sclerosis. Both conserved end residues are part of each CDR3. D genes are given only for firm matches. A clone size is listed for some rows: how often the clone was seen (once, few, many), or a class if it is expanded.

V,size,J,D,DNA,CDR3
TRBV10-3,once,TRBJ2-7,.,TGTGCCATCAGTGAGTCGGAGTCTTACAATGAGCAGTACTTC,CAISESESYNEQYF
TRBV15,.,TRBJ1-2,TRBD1,TGTGCCACCAGCACCACAGGGGCCGGGAACTATGGCTACACCTTC,CATSTTGAGNYGYTF
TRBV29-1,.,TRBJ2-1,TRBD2,TGCAGCGTCGATGCCCGCCGGACTAGCGGTAACAATGAGCAGTTCTTC,CSVDARRTSGNNEQFF
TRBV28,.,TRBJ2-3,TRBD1,TGTGCCAGCAGCAGGGACAGGGTAGCAGATACGCAGTATTTT,CASSRDRVADTQYF
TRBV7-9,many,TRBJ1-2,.,TGTGCCAGCAGCTTAGCGACCCGAAATGGCTACACCTTC,CASSLATRNGYTF
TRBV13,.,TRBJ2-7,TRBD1,TGTGCCAGCAGCTCAGGACAGGGGTCCCCCTACGAGCAGTACTTC,CASSSGQGSPYEQYF
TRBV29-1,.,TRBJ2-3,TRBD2,TGCAGCGTCCCCGCTAGCGGGAGTACGTATTTT,CSVPASGSTYF
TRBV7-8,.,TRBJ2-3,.,TGCGCTGGAGGTAGCGGAATCACAGATACGCAGTATTTT,CAGGSGITDTQYF
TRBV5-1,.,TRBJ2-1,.,TGCGCCAGCAGCTCCCAAGTTGGCGCGGAGAATGAGCAGTTCTTC,CASSSQVGAENEQFF
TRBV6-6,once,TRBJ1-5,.,TGTGCCAGCAGTTACGACAGCAATAGCAATCAGCCCCAGCATTTT,CASSYDSNSNQPQHF
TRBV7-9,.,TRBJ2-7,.,TGTGCCAGCAGCCATCCGGACAGAACCTACGAGCAGTACTTC,CASSHPDRTYEQYF
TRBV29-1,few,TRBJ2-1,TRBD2,TGCAGCGTTGAAGGTCTAGCGGGACGTTCCTTCTACAATGAGCAGTTCTTC,CSVEGLAGRSFYNEQFF
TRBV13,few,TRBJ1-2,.,TGTGCCAGCAGCCGCGGAGGGGACTATGGCTACACCTTC,CASSRGGDYGYTF
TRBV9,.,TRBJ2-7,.,TGTGCCAGCAGCGTAGAAGGTTCCGGGTTCGAGCAGTACTTC,CASSVEGSGFEQYF
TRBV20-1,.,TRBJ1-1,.,TGCAGTGCTAGTTTGGGCCAGCCGGAAGCTTTCTTT,CSASLGQPEAFF
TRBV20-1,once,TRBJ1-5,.,TGCAGTGCTAGTGGGCATAGCAATCAGCCCCAGCATTTT,CSASGHSNQPQHF
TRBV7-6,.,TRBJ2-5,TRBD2,TGTGCCAGCAGCAAGGGACTAGCGGGAGATGGTGAGCAGTACTTC,CASSKGLAGDGEQYF
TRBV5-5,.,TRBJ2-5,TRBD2,TGTGCCAGCAGCCGGACTAGCGGGAGGGAGGGGACCCAGTACTTC,CASSRTSGREGTQYF
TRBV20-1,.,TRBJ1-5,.,TGCAGTGCTAGAACACAGGACGGCACCGGCTATCAGCCCCAGCATTTT,CSARTQDGTGYQPQHF
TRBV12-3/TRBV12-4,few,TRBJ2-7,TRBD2,TGTGCCAGCAAGCTAGCGGCGTTCTCCTACGAGCAGTACTTC,CASKLAAFSYEQYF
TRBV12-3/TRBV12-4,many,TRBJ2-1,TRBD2,TGTGCCAGCAGTAGGACTAGCGGGAGCTCCTACAATGAGCAGTTCTTC,CASSRTSGSSYNEQFF
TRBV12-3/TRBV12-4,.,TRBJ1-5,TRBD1,TGTGCCAGCAGCATCCACAGGGGGGATAGCAATCAGCCCCAGCATTTT,CASSIHRGDSNQPQHF
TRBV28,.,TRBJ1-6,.,TGTGCCAGCAGTACCGCAGGTTATTCACCCCTCCACTTT,CASSTAGYSPLHF
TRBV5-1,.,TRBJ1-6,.,TGCGCCAGCAGCTTGGTGGCAGGGATTAATTCACCCCTCCACTTT,CASSLVAGINSPLHF
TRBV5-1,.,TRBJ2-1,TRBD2,TGCGCCAGCAGCCCACTAGCGGGAATCTCCTACAATGAGCAGTTCTTC,CASSPLAGISYNEQFF
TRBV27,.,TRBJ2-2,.,TGTGCCAGCAGGGCCGCGGGGGAGCTGTTTTTT,CASRAAGELFF
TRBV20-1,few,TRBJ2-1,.,TGCAGTGCTAGAGGGACGTTGGGGGTCAATGAGCAGTTCTTC,CSARGTLGVNEQFF
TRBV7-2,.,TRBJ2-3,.,TGTGCCAGCAGAGGGGGGAAAGATACGCAGTATTTT,CASRGGKDTQYF
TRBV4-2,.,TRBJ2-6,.,TGTGCCAGCAGCCAAGATCAGGACGCGGGGGGGGCCAACGTCCTGACTTTC,CASSQDQDAGGANVLTF
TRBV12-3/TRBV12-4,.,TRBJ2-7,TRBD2,TGTGCCAGCAGTTTCCGGGGCGGGGGACCCTACGAGCAGTACTTC,CASSFRGGGPYEQYF
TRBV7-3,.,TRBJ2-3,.,TGTGCCAGCAGCTTTGGAGCTCTAGGTCTTCCGGGTCTTAGCACAGATACGCAGTATTTT,CASSFGALGLPGLSTDTQYF
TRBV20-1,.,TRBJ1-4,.,TGCAGTGCTAGACCCACGATGACCGTCATGGGAGGCGCAACTAATGAAAAACTGTTTTTT,CSARPTMTVMGGATNEKLFF
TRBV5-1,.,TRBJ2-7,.,TGCGCCAGCAGCCGTGGGGAGCCCTCCTACGAGCAGTACTTC,CASSRGEPSYEQYF
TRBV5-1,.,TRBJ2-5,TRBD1,TGCGCCAGCAGCTTTGGACAGGGATCCTTCCTAGGCCAAGAGACCCAGTACTTC,CASSFGQGSFLGQETQYF
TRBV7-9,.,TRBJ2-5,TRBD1,TGTGCCAGCAGCCTATCTAGACAGGGAATACGGGAGACCCAGTACTTC,CASSLSRQGIRETQYF
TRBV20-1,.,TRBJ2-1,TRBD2,TGCAGTGCCTACCGGGGGGGCGTCAATGAGCAGTTCTTC,CSAYRGGVNEQFF
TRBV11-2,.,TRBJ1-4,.,TGTGCCAGCAGCTTAGATCGGTTTCAGGGAAACGAAAAACTGTTTTTT,CASSLDRFQGNEKLFF
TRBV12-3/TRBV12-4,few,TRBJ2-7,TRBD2,TGTGCCAGCAGTTTTTCGGGCGGGAGAAGCTCCTACGAGCAGTACTTC,CASSFSGGRSSYEQYF
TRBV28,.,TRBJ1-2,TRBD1,TGTGCCAGCAGTTCTGACAGGGGCCGCGTCAGTGGCTACACCTTC,CASSSDRGRVSGYTF
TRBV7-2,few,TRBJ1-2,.,TGTGCCAGCAGCTTAGACCAGGGGAGTATCTATGGCTACACCTTC,CASSLDQGSIYGYTF
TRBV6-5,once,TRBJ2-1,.,TGTGCCAGCAGTCCCCTGGGGGGATCCAATGAGCAGTTCTTC,CASSPLGGSNEQFF
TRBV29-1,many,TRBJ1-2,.,TGCAGCGTTGAAGATCTGGATGGCTACACCTTC,CSVEDLDGYTF
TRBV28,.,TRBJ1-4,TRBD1,TGTGCCAGCAGCCCCCAGACAGGGAGACCTAATGAAAAACTGTTTTTT,CASSPQTGRPNEKLFF
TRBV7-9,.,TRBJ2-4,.,TGTGCCAGCAGCTTAGTCGGGCGGAGCCAGCTAAACATTCAGTACTTC,CASSLVGRSQLNIQYF
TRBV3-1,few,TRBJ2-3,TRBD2,TGTGCCAGCAGCCAAGTGGGCGGGAGGCTCCGCACAGATACGCAGTATTTT,CASSQVGGRLRTDTQYF
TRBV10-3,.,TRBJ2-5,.,TGTGCCATCAGTCGACCTAACCAAGAGACCCAGTACTTC,CAISRPNQETQYF
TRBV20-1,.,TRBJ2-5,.,TGCAGTGCCAAAGGGGGGCTCAGCCAAGAGACCCAGTACTTC,CSAKGGLSQETQYF
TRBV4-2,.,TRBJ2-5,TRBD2,TGTGCCAGCAGCCAGAGGGGGGCGGCTAGCGGGAGTGCGGAGACCCAGTACTTC,CASSQRGAASGSAETQYF
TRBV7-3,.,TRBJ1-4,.,TGTGCCAGCAGCTTTTTGAGAGTGGGGCGAACTAATGAAAAACTGTTTTTT,CASSFLRVGRTNEKLFF
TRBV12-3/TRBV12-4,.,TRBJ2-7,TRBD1,TGTGCCAGCACCATGACAGGGGGAACCTACGAGCAGTACTTC,CASTMTGGTYEQYF
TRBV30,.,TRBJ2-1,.,TGTGCCTGGAGTCCCCTCGGGGCCAATGAGCAGTTCTTC,CAWSPLGANEQFF